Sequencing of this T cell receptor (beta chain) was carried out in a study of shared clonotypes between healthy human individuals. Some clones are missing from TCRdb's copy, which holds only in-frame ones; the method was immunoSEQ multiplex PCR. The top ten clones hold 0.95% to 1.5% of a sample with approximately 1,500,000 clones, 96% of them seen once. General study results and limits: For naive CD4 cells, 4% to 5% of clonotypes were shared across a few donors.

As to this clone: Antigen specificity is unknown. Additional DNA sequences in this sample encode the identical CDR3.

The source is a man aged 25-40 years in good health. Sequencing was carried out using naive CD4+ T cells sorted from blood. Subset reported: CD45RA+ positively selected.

The CDR3 sequence is CASRATSGRYNEQFF. CDR3 in DNA: TGTGCCAGCAGAGCCACTAGCGGGAGATACAATGAGCAGTTCTTC. The rearrangement joins TRBV2 to TRBJ2-1, with 11 positions matching TRBD2. CDR1 SNHLY and CDR2 FYNNEI come from the germline V gene. Trimming removed 6 bases from V and 4 bases from J; junction bases left unmatched: 5. The CDR3 covers 15 residues.